This entry concerns a single T cell receptor beta chain. The antigen remains unidentified. The sample originates from a study of cytomegalovirus exposure and HLA in healthy donors. The overall study: Early released data had about 80 million unique TCRs, all coming from HLA-typed donors. General observations from the study: Under in vitro conditions, a few CMV-associated chains were confirmed as specific for CMV antigens. When the data were analyzed later, several of the most significant clusters appeared to be linked to common viral pathogens. Most TCR sequences were seen very rarely across donors, but some public TCRs occurred in many.

In the PCR, 60 Vbeta and 13 Jbeta primers were used. Method: immunoSEQ multiplex PCR; TCRdb's copy keeps in-frame clones and lacks some. The sample lists some 150,000 clones; about 64% were seen once. The CDR3 is 16 amino acids. Trimming took off 5 bases at V and 0 bases at J, with 14 bases between the two ends. The germline V gene has CDR1 MNHEY and CDR2 SMNVEV (reference sequence). The chain joins TRBV27 to TRBJ1-5, with no clear D. The sequence came from a woman aged 40 to 55 in good health and CMV-seronegative. The sample was PBMCs. In DNA, the CDR3 is TGTGCCAGCAGTCCCTCTCGCACCTATAGCAATCAGCCCCAGCATTTT. This encodes CASSPSRTYSNQPQHF.